Shown below are 14 T cell receptor beta chains from a single sample sequenced in a study of T-cell reconstitution after alpha-beta-depleted transplantation in children. Unique molecular identifiers featured in how the TCRbeta library was prepared. TCRdb recomputed calls from the PCR reads with MiXCR, one row per CDR3 protein. This table holds under 850,000 distinct CDR3 sequences, 13% found once. This specimen was PBMCs, taken before TCRalphabeta/CD19-depleted stem cell transplant. These receptors all come from a girl aged 2 to 10 with congenital amegakaryocytic thrombocytopenia, due to receive a stem cell transplant.

V usage is TRBV19 and J usage is TRBJ2-1, with D tentatively TRBD2 (5 bases). Per the germline V gene, CDR1 is LNHDA and CDR2 is SQIVND (reference sequence). The CDR3 spans 14 residues. Trimming pared 4 bases from V and 5 bases from J, leaving 12 bases between. The CDR3 here is CASSTSFDDNEQFF. The CDR3 DNA reads as TGTGCCAGTAGTACTAGCTTCGACGACAATGAGCAGTTCTTC.

This clonotype turned up a few times. V is TRBV3-1 and J is TRBJ1-4; D gene ambiguous. Per germline, CDR1 LGHDT and CDR2 YNNKEL (reference sequence). The CDR3 covers 16 residues. Trimming shortened V by 0 bases and J by 3 bases, and 11 bases separated the two germline ends. The CDR3: CASSQEFHRPNEKLFF. CDR3 bases: TGTGCCAGCAGCCAAGAATTCCACAGACCTAATGAAAAACTGTTTTTT. The whole variable domain, filled in from reference TRBV3-1 and TRBJ1-4, reads DTAVSQTPKYLVTQMGNDKSIKCEQNLGHDTMYWYKQDSKKFLKIMFSYNNKELIINETVPNRFSPKSPDKAHLNLHINSLELGDSAVYFCASSQEFHRPNEKLFFGSGTQLSVL.

The chain carries TRBV12-3 or TRBV12-4 and TRBJ2-7; D is possibly TRBD2 (6 bases). This CDR3 contains 14 residues. V was clipped by 6 bases and J by 3 bases, with 15 bases between them. DNA of the CDR3: TGTGCCAGCAGGGTGGGGCTTAGCGGCTACGAGCAGTACTTC. Translated, it gives CASRVGLSGYEQYF.

The rearrangement uses TRBV27 and TRBJ2-7, with 13 positions matching TRBD2. This CDR3 spans 17 amino acids. Per the germline V gene, CDR1 is MNHEY and CDR2 is SMNVEV (reference sequence). The V and J ends lost 6 bases and 6 bases, in that order; junction bases with no gene match: 14. DNA for the CDR3: TGTGCCAGCAGCCCAGGACTAGCGGGAGCCTCCTTGGGCGAGCAGTACTTC. Protein sequence: CASSPGLAGASLGEQYF.

This clonotype turned up a few times. The chain is built from TRBV20-1 and TRBJ1-5; D unresolved. V shed 0 bases and J shed 2 bases, with 14 bases lying between them. The CDR3 extends over 16 amino acids. Germline values: CDR1 DFQATT, CDR2 SNEGSKA (reference sequence). In nucleotides, the CDR3 is TGCAGTGCTAGAGATTCCGGGGTCGGTGGCAATCAGCCCCAGCATTTT. It yields the protein CSARDSGVGGNQPQHF.

This clonotype was observed a handful of times. The V call is TRBV27, the J call TRBJ2-7; a possible D gene is TRBD1 (6 bases). Trimming shortened V by 6 bases and J by 4 bases, and 19 bases separated the two germline ends. Germline V CDR1 and CDR2: MNHEY, SMNVEV (reference sequence). This CDR3 is built from 15 residues. Here the CDR3 DNA reads TGTGCCAGCAGCCCCAGGGACATGGGGGTTTACGAGCAGTACTTC. Its protein product is CASSPRDMGVYEQYF.

This clonotype was seen a handful of times. The chain has TRBV12-3 or TRBV12-4 and TRBJ2-5; 8 bases are a match to TRBD1. The CDR3 has 16 residues. Trimming took 5 bases from V and 5 from J; bases not matched to a gene: 13. CDR3 sequence: CASSPGQVRVQETQYF. CDR3 coding DNA: TGTGCCAGCAGTCCGGGACAGGTCCGGGTCCAGGAGACCCAGTACTTC.

The CDR3 bases are TGCAGCGTTGAGACGGATCAAGAGACCCAGTACTTC. It specifies CSVETDQETQYF. The rearrangement links TRBV29-1 to TRBJ2-5; no reliable D call. Trimming stripped 3 bases from V and 2 bases from J, with 7 bases between. Germline values: CDR1 SQVTM, CDR2 ANQGSEA. The CDR3 consists of 12 residues.

This clonotype was observed many times. The rearrangement uses TRBV20-1 and TRBJ2-1, with 11 nucleotides matching TRBD2. Looked up from germline, CDR1 is DFQATT and CDR2 is SNEGSKA (reference sequence). The CDR3 spans 16 residues. Trimming took 3 bases from V and 4 from J; bases not matched to a gene: 8. In DNA form, the CDR3 reads TGCAGTGCTAGGACCCCGTGGACTAGCGGGTACAATGAGCAGTTCTTC. Protein sequence: CSARTPWTSGYNEQFF.

At least ten counts were recorded for this clonotype. J is TRBJ2-5 and V is TRBV29-1; TRBD1 is a possible D gene (5 bases). This CDR3 spans 13 amino acids. Looked up from germline, CDR1 is SQVTM and CDR2 is ANQGSEA. Trimming took 4 bases from V and 1 from J, leaving 10 bases between them. CDR3 sequence (DNA): TGCAGCGTTGCCCCCAGGGTCCAAGAGACCCAGTACTTC. Its protein product is CSVAPRVQETQYF.

This clonotype was counted ten times or more. The V call is TRBV7-6, the J call TRBJ2-1; the match to TRBD1 covers 7 bases. The CDR3 totals 17 residues. Germline loops: CDR1 SGHVS, CDR2 FNYEAQ. After removal of 5 bases from V and 5 bases from J, the junction contained 15 bases not matched to a gene. The CDR3 DNA reads TGTGCCAGCAGCAAAGGGACAGCTTTTCGTATTGACAATGAGCAGTTCTTC. Translated, it gives CASSKGTAFRIDNEQFF. Together with reference TRBV7-6 and TRBJ2-1, the CDR3 gives the full variable domain: GAGVSQSPRYKVTKRGQDVALRCDPISGHVSLYWYRQALGQGPEFLTYFNYEAQQDKSGLPNDRFSAERPEGSISTLTIQRTEQRDSAMYRCASSKGTAFRIDNEQFFGPGTRLTVL.

This clonotype was found many times. The rearrangement uses TRBV6-4 and TRBJ2-3; 10 bases match TRBD2. Germline V gives CDR1 MRHNA, CDR2 SNTAGT. Trimming removed 0 bases from V and 4 bases from J; junction bases left unmatched: 1. This CDR3 contains 15 residues. CDR3 protein: CASSDSAGGPDTQYF. CDR3 sequence (DNA): TGTGCCAGCAGTGACTCAGCGGGAGGGCCAGATACGCAGTATTTT.

For the CDR3, the DNA is TGCGCCAGCAGCTTTCGGGACTATATGTCCGGGGAGCTGTTTTTT. This translates into CASSFRDYMSGELFF. The chain joins TRBV5-1 to TRBJ2-2, with TRBD2 identical over 7 bases. The CDR3 length is 15 residues. CDR1 SGHRS and CDR2 YFSETQ come from the germline V gene. The J segment lost 6 bases and the V segment lost 2 bases, leaving 7 bases of the junction unmatched.

This clonotype was counted a few times. This sequence joins TRBV5-1 and TRBJ2-3; D is perhaps TRBD2 (6 bases). In germline, CDR1 is SGHRS, CDR2 YFSETQ. This CDR3 has 15 residues. Trimming left V 2 bases short and J 1 base short, with 11 bases between. In nucleotides, the CDR3 is TGCGCCAGCAGCTTTAGTGCTAGCGGCACAGATACGCAGTATTTT. It specifies CASSFSASGTDTQYF.